One T cell receptor (beta chain) is described in this entry. Its antigen is as yet unknown. This specimen comes from a study of cytomegalovirus exposure and HLA in healthy donors. The germline CDR1 and CDR2 sequences are SGHTA and FQGTGA. Between the trimmed V and J ends, which lost 1 base and 6 bases, there was a span of 6 bases. The CDR3 consists of 13 residues. The primer mix had 60 Vbeta and 13 Jbeta primers. Assay used: immunoSEQ multiplex PCR; TCRdb lists only in-frame clones, some missing. The repertoire holds 110,000 or so clones, with 77% as singletons. Whole-study findings and limits: Presence/absence analysis assumed near-uniform sequencing depth across donors. The authors listed 150 to 200 TCR beta chains as cytomegalovirus-associated. The authors considered a cluster of highly shared sequence variants likely to be a sequencing artifact. Earlier analysis yielded a pattern in which most TCR beta V segments were productive about 87% or about 30% of the time.

The sequence derives from a young man in good health and CMV-seropositive. The chain links TRBV7-3 to TRBJ2-2; no firm D call. Sequenced material: PBMCs. In nucleotides, the CDR3 is TGTGCCAGCAGCTTAATAGGAGCCGGGGAGCTGTTTTTT. This sequence encodes CASSLIGAGELFF.